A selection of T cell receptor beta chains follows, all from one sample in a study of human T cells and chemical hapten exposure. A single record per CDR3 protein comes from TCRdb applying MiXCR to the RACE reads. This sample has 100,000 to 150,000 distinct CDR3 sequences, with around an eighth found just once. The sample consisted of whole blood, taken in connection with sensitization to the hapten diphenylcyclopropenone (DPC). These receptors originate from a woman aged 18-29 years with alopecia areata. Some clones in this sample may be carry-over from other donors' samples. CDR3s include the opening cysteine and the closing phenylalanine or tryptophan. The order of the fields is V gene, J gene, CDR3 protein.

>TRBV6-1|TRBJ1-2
CASSEERVRVYGYTF
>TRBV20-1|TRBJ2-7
CSARAIAGGPYEQYF
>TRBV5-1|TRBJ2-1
CASSLEGGRVYNEQFF
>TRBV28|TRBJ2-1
CASSSHGTGATRNEQFF
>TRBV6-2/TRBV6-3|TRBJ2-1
CASASRGVNNEQFF
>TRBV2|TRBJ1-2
CASSEEGRRGYTF
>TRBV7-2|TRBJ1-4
CASSLAGRHATNEKLFF
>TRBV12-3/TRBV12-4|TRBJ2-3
CASSFSQTSGVADTQYF
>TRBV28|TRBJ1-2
CASSTDRGRPNYGYTF
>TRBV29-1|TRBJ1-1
CSVEGLRWPEAFF
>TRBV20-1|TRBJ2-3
CSAVLAGPSTDTQYF
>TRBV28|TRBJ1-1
CAISTGAYYTEAFF
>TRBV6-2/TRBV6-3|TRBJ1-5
CASKFRTFNNQPQHF
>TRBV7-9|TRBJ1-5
CASTPGRNQPQHF
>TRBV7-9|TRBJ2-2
CATQSPFHTGELFF
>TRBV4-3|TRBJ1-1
CASSHRDKQNTEAFF
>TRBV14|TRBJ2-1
CASSPRTGGSYNEQFF
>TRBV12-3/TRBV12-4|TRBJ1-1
CASSRGQGLGSTEAFF
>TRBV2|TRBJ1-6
CASSELGFNSPLHF
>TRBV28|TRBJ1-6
CASSQGHSPLHF
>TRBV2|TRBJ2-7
CASSEVGGGTYEQYF
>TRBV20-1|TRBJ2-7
CSARDRPYSYEQYF
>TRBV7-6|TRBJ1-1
CASSLRALKGTEAFF
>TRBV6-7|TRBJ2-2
CASSSTPGTPQDTGELFF
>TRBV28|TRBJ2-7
CASRTAPDRLYSYEQYF
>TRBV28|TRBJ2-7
CASSFFASPWKQYF
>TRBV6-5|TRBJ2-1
CASSYFHPGGQQYNEQFF
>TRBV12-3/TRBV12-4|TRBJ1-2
CASSLGQGFGGYTF
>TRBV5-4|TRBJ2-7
CASSHRGYEQYF
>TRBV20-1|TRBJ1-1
CSARGRRETEAFF